One and the same sample provided the 14 T cell receptor beta chains below, sequenced in a study of CD8 T cells in ankylosing spondylitis. TCRdb re-called the 5' RACE reads through MiXCR, storing one row per CDR3 protein. The repertoire includes about 160,000 distinct CDR3 sequences, around 16% of them detected once, and approximately 7.8% sits in the top ten. What was sequenced was blood, either unsorted or a sorted T cell fraction (not recorded which). These receptors were obtained from a male donor with ankylosing spondylitis or in good health (not recorded which).

In this sample, this clonotype turned up a few times. The gene calls are TRBV28 and TRBJ1-1; D unclear. The germline V gene encodes CDR1 MDHEN and CDR2 SYDVKM. There are 11 residues in the CDR3. V lost 6 bases to trimming and J lost 7 bases, with 9 bases between them. CDR3 amino acids: CASRRTVEAFF. As DNA, the CDR3 is TGTGCCAGCAGGAGAACAGTTGAAGCTTTCTTT.

This clonotype was detected many times. This rearrangement joins TRBV27 to TRBJ2-7; 15 bases align to TRBD2. Germline V lookup: CDR1 MNHEY, CDR2 SMNVEV (reference sequence). This CDR3 has 15 residues. V lost 6 bases, J lost 4 bases, and 4 bases stayed unmatched. Here the CDR3 reads CASRPGTSGRYEQYF. The CDR3 nucleotides read TGTGCCAGCAGACCCGGGACTAGCGGGAGGTACGAGCAGTACTTC.

The rearrangement links TRBV29-1 to TRBJ2-1; 8 bases line up with TRBD2. Germline lookup yields CDR1 SQVTM and CDR2 ANQGSEA. Losses at the gene ends were 7 bases for V and 6 bases for J; bases not matched to a gene: 8. The CDR3 has 13 residues. The CDR3 loop reads CSAGGPGGNEQFF. CDR3 DNA: TGCAGCGCGGGAGGGCCGGGAGGCAATGAGCAGTTCTTC.

The CDR3 spells CASSLQWPSDTQYF. CDR3 coding DNA: TGCGCCAGCAGCTTGCAATGGCCTTCGGATACGCAGTATTTT. The rearrangement links TRBV5-1 to TRBJ2-3; D is uncertain. V was clipped by 1 base and J by 6 bases, with 12 bases between them. Germline V gene data show CDR1 as SGHRS and CDR2 as YFSETQ. This CDR3 is built from 14 residues.

V and J are TRBV5-1 and TRBJ2-5; D possibly corresponds to TRBD2 (6 bases). This CDR3 comprises 15 residues. CDR1 and CDR2 (germline): SGHRS, YFSETQ. V was trimmed by 4 bases and J by 3 bases, leaving 16 bases between them. CDR3 DNA: TGCGCCAGCAGCAGTGAGGGAGGTAAAGAAGAGACCCAGTACTTC. Its translation is CASSSEGGKEETQYF. Full variable domain (rest looked up from reference TRBV5-1 and TRBJ2-5): KAGVTQTPRYLIKTRGQQVTLSCSPISGHRSVSWYQQTPGQGLQFLFEYFSETQRNKGNFPGRFSGRQFSNSRSEMNVSTLELGDSALYLCASSSEGGKEETQYFGPGTRLLVL.

V is TRBV10-2 and J is TRBJ2-1; 9 nucleotides agree with TRBD2. The CDR3 is made up of 17 amino acids. With V trimmed by 5 bases and J by 3 bases, 11 bases remained unmatched. The germline V gene encodes CDR1 WSHSY and CDR2 SAAADI. CDR3: CASSPWVAGEYYNEQFF. As DNA, the CDR3 is TGCGCCAGCAGTCCGTGGGTAGCGGGAGAATACTACAATGAGCAGTTCTTC.

This clonotype occurred many times. The rearrangement links TRBV7-2 to TRBJ2-2; D gene unclear. The CDR3 extends over 15 amino acids. V lost 4 bases and J lost 8, with 17 bases in between. Germline-derived CDR1 and CDR2 are SGHTA and FQGNSA. This chain's CDR3 is CASSSLRFATGELFF. The CDR3 bases are TGTGCCAGCAGCTCCCTGCGGTTTGCGACAGGGGAGCTGTTTTTT.

This clonotype was counted many times. V usage is TRBV20-1 and J usage is TRBJ2-7; perhaps D is TRBD1 or TRBD2 (5 bases each). Germline lookup yields CDR1 DFQATT and CDR2 SNEGSKA (reference sequence). V was trimmed by 1 base and J by 7 bases, leaving 17 bases between them. The CDR3 extends over 14 amino acids. The CDR3 coding sequence is TGCAGTGCTAGAGTTCCGGGACGGAATACGGAGCAGTACTTC. Encoded protein: CSARVPGRNTEQYF.

The chain links TRBV12-3 or TRBV12-4 to TRBJ1-3; D remains unclear. The CDR3 sequence is 13 residues long. The V and J ends lost 2 bases and 3 bases respectively, with 5 bases between them. The CDR3 DNA reads TGTGCCAGCAGTTTACTGGGTGGAAACACCATATATTTT. Residues: CASSLLGGNTIYF.

At least ten counts were recorded for this clonotype. The chain combines TRBV5-1 with TRBJ2-5, with 12 bases aligning to TRBD2. The V segment lost 4 bases and the J segment 2 bases; nucleotides outside the gene matches: 9. The CDR3 contains 17 residues. Germline CDR1 and CDR2: SGHRS and YFSETQ. This chain's CDR3 is CASSRGLAGPSQETQYF. The CDR3, as DNA: TGCGCCAGCAGCAGAGGACTAGCGGGACCTTCTCAAGAGACCCAGTACTTC.

This clonotype was detected ten times or more. This rearrangement joins TRBV20-1 to TRBJ2-5, with 11 bases that match TRBD1. Germline-derived CDR1 and CDR2 are DFQATT and SNEGSKA (reference sequence). CDR3 length: 14 residues. With V trimmed by 0 bases and J by 7 bases, 4 bases remained unmatched. CDR3 nucleotides: TGCAGTGCTAGAGACACAGGACAGGGGGCGACCCAGTACTTC. Amino acid sequence: CSARDTGQGATQYF.

Only one count was recorded for this clonotype. A single base separates this from a much larger clone, so it may be a read error. This chain connects TRBV21-1 to TRBJ2-7; the table's D call, TRBD1, was not checked against the DNA. TRBV21-1 is assigned pseudogene status. The CDR3 spans 16 residues. The CDR3 nucleotides read TGTGCCAGCAGCAAGGTCATGACAGGGGCAACCTACGAGCAGTACTTC. Protein: CASSKVMTGATYEQYF.

The rearrangement uses TRBV7-9 and TRBJ2-2, with a possible D match to TRBD1 (6 bases). Trimming took 6 bases from V and 3 from J, leaving 14 bases between them. Germline values: CDR1 SEHNR, CDR2 FQNEAQ (reference sequence). There are 15 residues in the CDR3. The CDR3 bases are TGTGCCAGCAGTCTCACAGGGTTTTACACCGGGGAGCTGTTTTTT. This gives the protein CASSLTGFYTGELFF.

This chain joins TRBV18 and TRBJ1-1; 10 bases match TRBD1. Germline V lookup: CDR1 KGHSH, CDR2 LQKENI. Unmatched junction bases numbered 6, after V lost 6 bases and J lost 5 bases. This CDR3 comprises 14 residues. In DNA form, the CDR3 reads TGTGCCAGCTCTGCCGGGACAGGGGTAACTGAAGCTTTCTTT. Residues: CASSAGTGVTEAFF.